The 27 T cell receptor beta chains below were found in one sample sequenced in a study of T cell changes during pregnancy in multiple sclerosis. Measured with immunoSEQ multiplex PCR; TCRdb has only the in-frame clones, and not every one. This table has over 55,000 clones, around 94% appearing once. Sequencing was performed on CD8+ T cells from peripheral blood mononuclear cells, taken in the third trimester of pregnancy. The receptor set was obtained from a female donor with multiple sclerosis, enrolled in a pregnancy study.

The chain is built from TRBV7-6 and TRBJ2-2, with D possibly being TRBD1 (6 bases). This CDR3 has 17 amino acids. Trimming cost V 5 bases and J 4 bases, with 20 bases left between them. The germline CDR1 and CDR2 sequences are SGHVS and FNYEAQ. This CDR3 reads CASSLTIQGSGTGELFF. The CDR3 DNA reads TGTGCCAGCAGCCTAACGATTCAGGGGTCAGGCACCGGGGAGCTGTTTTTT.

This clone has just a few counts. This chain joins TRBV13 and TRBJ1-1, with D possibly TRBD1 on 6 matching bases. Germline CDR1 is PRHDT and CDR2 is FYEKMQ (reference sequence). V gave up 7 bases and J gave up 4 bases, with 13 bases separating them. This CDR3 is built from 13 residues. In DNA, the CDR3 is TGTGCCAGCACCAACAGGGCGGGCACTGAAGCTTTCTTT. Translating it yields CASTNRAGTEAFF.

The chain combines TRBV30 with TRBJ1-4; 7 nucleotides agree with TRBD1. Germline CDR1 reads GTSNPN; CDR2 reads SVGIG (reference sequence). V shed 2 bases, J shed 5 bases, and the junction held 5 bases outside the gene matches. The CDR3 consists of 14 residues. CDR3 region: CAWSTGQANEKLFF. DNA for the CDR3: TGTGCCTGGAGTACTGGACAGGCAAATGAAAAACTGTTTTTT.

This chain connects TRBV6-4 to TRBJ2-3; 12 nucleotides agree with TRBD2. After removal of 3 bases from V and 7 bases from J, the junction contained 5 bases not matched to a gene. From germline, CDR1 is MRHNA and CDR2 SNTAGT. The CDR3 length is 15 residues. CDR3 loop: CASSETSGSSNTQYF. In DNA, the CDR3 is TGTGCCAGCAGTGAGACTAGCGGGAGTAGTAATACGCAGTATTTT.

CDR3 region: CASSRLGGQGAYEQYF. CDR3 DNA: TGTGCCAGCAGTCGGCTCGGGGGACAGGGGGCCTACGAGCAGTACTTC. The chain recombines TRBV27 with TRBJ2-7; 11 positions agree with TRBD1. J gave up 2 bases and V 5 bases, and 8 bases lay outside the gene matches. CDR3 length: 16 amino acids. Germline CDR1 MNHEY, CDR2 SMNVEV (reference sequence).

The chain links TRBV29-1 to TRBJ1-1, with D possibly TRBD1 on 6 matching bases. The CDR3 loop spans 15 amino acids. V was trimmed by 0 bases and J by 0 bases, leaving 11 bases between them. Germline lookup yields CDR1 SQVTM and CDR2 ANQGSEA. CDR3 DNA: TGCAGCGTTGAAGAAATGCAGGGGATGAACACTGAAGCTTTCTTT. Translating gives CSVEEMQGMNTEAFF. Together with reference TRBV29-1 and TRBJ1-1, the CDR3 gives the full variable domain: SAVISQKPSRDICQRGTSLTIQCQVDSQVTMMFWYRQQPGQSLTLIATANQGSEATYESGFVIDKFPISRPNLTFSTLTVSNMSPEDSSIYLCSVEEMQGMNTEAFFGQGTRLTVV.

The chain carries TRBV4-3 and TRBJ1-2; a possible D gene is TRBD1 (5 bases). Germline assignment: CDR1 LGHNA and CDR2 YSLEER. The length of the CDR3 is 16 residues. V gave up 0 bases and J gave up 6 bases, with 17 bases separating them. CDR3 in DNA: TGCGCCAGCAGCCAAGATTATTTAATAGGGGTAAATGGCTACACCTTC. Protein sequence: CASSQDYLIGVNGYTF.

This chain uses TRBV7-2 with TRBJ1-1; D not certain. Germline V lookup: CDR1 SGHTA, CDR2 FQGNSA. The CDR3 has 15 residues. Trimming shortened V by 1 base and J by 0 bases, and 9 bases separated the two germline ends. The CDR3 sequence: CASSLDAMLNTEAFF. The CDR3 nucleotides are TGTGCCAGCAGCTTAGATGCGATGTTGAACACTGAAGCTTTCTTT.

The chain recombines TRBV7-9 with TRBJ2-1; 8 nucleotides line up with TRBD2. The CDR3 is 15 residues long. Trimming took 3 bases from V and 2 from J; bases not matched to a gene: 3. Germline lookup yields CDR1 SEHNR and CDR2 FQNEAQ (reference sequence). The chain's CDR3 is CASSFSGTTYNEQFF. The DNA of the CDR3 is TGTGCCAGCAGCTTTAGCGGGACTACCTACAATGAGCAGTTCTTC. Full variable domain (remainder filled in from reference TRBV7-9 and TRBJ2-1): DTGVSQNPRHKITKRGQNVTFRCDPISEHNRLYWYRQTLGQGPEFLTYFQNEAQLEKSRLLSDRFSAERPKGSFSTLEIQRTEQGDSAMYLCASSFSGTTYNEQFFGPGTRLTVL.

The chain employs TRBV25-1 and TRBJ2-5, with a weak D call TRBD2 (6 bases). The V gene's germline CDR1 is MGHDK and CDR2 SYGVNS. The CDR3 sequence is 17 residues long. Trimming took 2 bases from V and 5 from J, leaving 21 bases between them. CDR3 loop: CASSEPTLLAPEETQYF. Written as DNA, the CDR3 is TGTGCCAGCAGTGAACCCACTCTACTAGCCCCAGAGGAGACCCAGTACTTC.

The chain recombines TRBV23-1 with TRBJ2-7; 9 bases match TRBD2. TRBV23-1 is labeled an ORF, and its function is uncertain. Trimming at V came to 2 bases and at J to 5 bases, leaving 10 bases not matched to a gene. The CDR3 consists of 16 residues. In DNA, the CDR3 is TGCGCCAGCAGTCAAAGGGGCGGGAGGGAGCTGGACGAGCAGTACTTC. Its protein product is CASSQRGGRELDEQYF.

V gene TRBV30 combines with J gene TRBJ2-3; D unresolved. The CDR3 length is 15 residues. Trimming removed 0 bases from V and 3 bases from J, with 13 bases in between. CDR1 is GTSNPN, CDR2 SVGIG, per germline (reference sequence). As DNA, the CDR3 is TGTGCCTGGAGTGTAAGCCTAGTAGTGACAGATACGCAGTATTTT. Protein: CAWSVSLVVTDTQYF.

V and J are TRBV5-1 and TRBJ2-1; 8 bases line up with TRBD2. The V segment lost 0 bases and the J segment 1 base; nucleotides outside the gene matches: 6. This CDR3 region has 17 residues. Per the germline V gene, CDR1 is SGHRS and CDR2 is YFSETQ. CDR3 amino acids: CASSLGAGGPSYNEQFF. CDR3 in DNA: TGCGCCAGCAGCTTGGGGGCGGGAGGCCCATCCTACAATGAGCAGTTCTTC.

The CDR3 DNA sequence: TGCGCCAGCAGCTTGTCGGTGGAACAGTTCTACGAGCAGTACTTC. Its translation is CASSLSVEQFYEQYF. V gene TRBV5-1 combines with J gene TRBJ2-7, with D uncertain. The CDR3 is made up of 15 amino acids. V was cut by 1 base and J by 3 bases, with 14 bases left in between. Germline V lookup: CDR1 SGHRS, CDR2 YFSETQ.

Here the CDR3 DNA reads TGCGCCAGCAGCCAAGATGGGGGACTAGCGGCTTTGGGGCAGTACTTC. The encoded protein is CASSQDGGLAALGQYF. The J gene is TRBJ2-7, the V gene TRBV4-1; 11 positions agree with TRBD2. The CDR3 runs 16 residues. Germline CDR1 reads MGHRA; CDR2 reads YSYEKL. Trimming at V came to 0 bases and at J to 9 bases, leaving 10 bases not matched to a gene.

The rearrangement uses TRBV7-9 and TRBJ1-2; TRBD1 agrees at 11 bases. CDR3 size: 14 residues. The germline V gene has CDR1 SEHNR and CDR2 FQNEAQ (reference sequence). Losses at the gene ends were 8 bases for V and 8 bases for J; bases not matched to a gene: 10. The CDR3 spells CASGQGAAIEGYTF. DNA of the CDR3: TGTGCCAGCGGACAGGGGGCCGCCATAGAAGGCTACACCTTC.

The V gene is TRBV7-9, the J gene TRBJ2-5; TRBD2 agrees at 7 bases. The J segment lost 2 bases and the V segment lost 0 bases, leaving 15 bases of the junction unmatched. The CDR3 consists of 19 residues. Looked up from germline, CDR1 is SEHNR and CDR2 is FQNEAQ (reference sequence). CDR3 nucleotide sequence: TGTGCCAGCAGCTTAGCCGAGGTGGGGCTAGCGGACGAACAAGAGACCCAGTACTTC. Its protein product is CASSLAEVGLADEQETQYF.

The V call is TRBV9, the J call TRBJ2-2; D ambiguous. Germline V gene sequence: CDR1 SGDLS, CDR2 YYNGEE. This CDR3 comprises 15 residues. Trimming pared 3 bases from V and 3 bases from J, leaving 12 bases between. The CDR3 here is CASSARLGDTGELFF. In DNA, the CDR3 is TGTGCCAGCAGCGCCAGGCTGGGTGACACCGGGGAGCTGTTTTTT.

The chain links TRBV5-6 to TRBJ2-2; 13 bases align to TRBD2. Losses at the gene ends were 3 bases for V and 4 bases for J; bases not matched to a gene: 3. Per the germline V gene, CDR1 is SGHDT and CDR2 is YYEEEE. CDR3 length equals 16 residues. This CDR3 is CASSYGLAGVTGELFF. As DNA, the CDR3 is TGTGCCAGCAGCTATGGACTAGCGGGAGTCACCGGGGAGCTGTTTTTT. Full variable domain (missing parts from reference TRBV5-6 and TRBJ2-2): DAGVTQSPTHLIKTRGQQVTLRCSPKSGHDTVSWYQQALGQGPQFIFQYYEEEERQRGNFPDRFSGHQFPNYSSELNVNALLLGDSALYLCASSYGLAGVTGELFFGEGSRLTVL.

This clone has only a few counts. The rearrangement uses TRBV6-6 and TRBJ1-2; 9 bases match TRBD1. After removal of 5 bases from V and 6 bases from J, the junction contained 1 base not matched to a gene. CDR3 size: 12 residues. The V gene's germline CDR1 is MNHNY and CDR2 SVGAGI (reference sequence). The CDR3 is CASSGDRDGYTF. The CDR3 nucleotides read TGTGCCAGCAGTGGGGACAGGGATGGCTACACCTTC.

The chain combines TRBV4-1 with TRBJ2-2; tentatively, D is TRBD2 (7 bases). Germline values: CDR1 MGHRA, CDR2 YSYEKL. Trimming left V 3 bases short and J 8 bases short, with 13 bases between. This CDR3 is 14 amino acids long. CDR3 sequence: CASSQGGGMGELFF. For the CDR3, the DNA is TGCGCCAGCAGCCAGGGAGGGGGGATGGGGGAGCTGTTTTTT.

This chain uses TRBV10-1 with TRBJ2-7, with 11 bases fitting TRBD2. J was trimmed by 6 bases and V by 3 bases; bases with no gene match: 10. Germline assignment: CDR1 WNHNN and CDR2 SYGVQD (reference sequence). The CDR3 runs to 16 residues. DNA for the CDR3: TGCGCCAGCAGTGACCTTACAGGGACTAGCGGCAGCGAGCAGTACTTC. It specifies CASSDLTGTSGSEQYF.

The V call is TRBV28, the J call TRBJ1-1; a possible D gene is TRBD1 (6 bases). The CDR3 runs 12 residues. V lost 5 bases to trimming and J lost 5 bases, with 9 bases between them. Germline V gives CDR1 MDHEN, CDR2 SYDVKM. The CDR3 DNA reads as TGTGCCAGCAGTGTAACAGGGACTGAAGCTTTCTTT. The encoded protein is CASSVTGTEAFF.

CDR3 bases: TGTGCCATCGCGACTAGCGGGAGTGTCGATGAGCAGTTCTTC. Amino acid sequence: CAIATSGSVDEQFF. V gene TRBV10-3 combines with J gene TRBJ2-1; 12 bases line up with TRBD2. The CDR3 covers 14 residues. Trimming cost V 8 bases and J 8 bases; bases outside gene matches: 7. The V gene's germline CDR1 is ENHRY and CDR2 SYGVKD.

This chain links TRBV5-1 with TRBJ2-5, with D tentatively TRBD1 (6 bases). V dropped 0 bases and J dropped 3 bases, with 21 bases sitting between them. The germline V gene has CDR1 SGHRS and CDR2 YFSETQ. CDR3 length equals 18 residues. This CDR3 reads CASSLAIKDRYRKETQYF. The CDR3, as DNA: TGCGCCAGCAGCTTGGCGATAAAAGACAGGTATCGAAAAGAGACCCAGTACTTC.

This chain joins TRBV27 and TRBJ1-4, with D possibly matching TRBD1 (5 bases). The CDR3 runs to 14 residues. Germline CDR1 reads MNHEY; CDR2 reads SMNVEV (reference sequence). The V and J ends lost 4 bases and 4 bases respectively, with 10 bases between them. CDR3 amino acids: CASSWGQYNEKLFF. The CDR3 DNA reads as TGTGCCAGCAGTTGGGGCCAGTATAATGAAAAACTGTTTTTT.

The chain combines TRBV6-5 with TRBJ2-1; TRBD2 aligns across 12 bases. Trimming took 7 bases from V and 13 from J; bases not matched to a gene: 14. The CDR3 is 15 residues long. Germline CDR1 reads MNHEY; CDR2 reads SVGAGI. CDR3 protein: CASIPEGLAGGPQFF. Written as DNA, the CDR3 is TGTGCCAGCATCCCCGAGGGGCTAGCGGGAGGGCCCCAGTTCTTC.